The rows below give T cell receptor beta chains drawn from one sample of a study of blood T cell repertoires in COVID-19. TCRdb's copy holds only in-frame clones and misses some; the assay was immunoSEQ multiplex PCR. Here the sample spans roughly 700,000 clones, more than 80% being singletons. Sequencing used peripheral blood. The receptors were sampled from a woman between 18 and 29 years old with acute or convalescent COVID-19. The CDR3 runs from the conserved cysteine through the conserved F or W. A D gene is named only where the DNA matches it firmly. Part of the rows lack a size; the others show once, few, many or a class for expanded clones.

-	TRBV27	-	TRBJ1-2	13	CASSLSANYGYTF	TGTGCCAGCAGTTTGTCAGCTAACTATGGCTACACCTTC
TRBD2	TRBV5-5	-	TRBJ2-2	15	CASSFSGGDTGELFF	TGTGCCAGCAGCTTTAGCGGGGGGGACACCGGGGAGCTGTTTTTT
TRBD2	TRBV9	-	TRBJ2-7	16	CASSVDGGGHSYEQYF	TGTGCCAGCAGCGTAGATGGCGGGGGGCACTCCTACGAGCAGTACTTC
-	TRBV18	-	TRBJ2-6	16	CASSPPDMSGANVLTF	TGTGCCAGCTCACCACCCGACATGTCTGGGGCCAACGTCCTGACTTTC
-	TRBV6-5	-	TRBJ2-7	13	CASSYEGSYEQYF	TGTGCCAGCAGTTACGAGGGTTCCTACGAGCAGTACTTC
-	TRBV20-1	-	TRBJ1-1	15	CSASGPGPMNTEAFF	TGCAGTGCTAGTGGGCCAGGGCCCATGAACACTGAAGCTTTCTTT
-	TRBV19	-	TRBJ2-6	14	CASSTGYGANVLTF	TGTGCCAGTAGTACAGGGTATGGGGCCAACGTCCTGACTTTC
-	TRBV2	-	TRBJ1-6	15	CASSPQTQGNSPLHF	TGTGCCAGCAGTCCACAAACCCAGGGGAATTCACCCCTCCACTTT
-	TRBV25-1	once	TRBJ2-3	16	CASSAPTAPVEDTQYF	TGTGCCAGCAGTGCCCCGACAGCCCCGGTTGAGGATACGCAGTATTTT
-	TRBV24-1	-	TRBJ1-2	14	CATSAPGRIDGYTF	TGTGCCACCAGTGCCCCAGGCAGGATTGATGGCTACACCTTC
-	TRBV5-1	-	TRBJ2-3	14	CASRRDSSTDTQYF	TGCGCCAGCCGGCGGGACAGTAGCACAGATACGCAGTATTTT
-	TRBV7-3	once	TRBJ1-2	15	CASSSSGDESSGYTF	TGTGCCAGCAGCAGCAGTGGAGACGAGTCAAGTGGCTACACCTTC
TRBD2	TRBV30	-	TRBJ2-7	12	CAWSRDYYEQYF	TGTGCCTGGAGTCGGGACTACTACGAGCAGTACTTC
-	TRBV13	-	TRBJ1-4	15	CASSSSTNTGEKLFF	TGTGCCAGCAGCTCGTCGACCAATACGGGGGAAAAACTGTTTTTT
-	TRBV5-6	-	TRBJ1-3	14	CASSSDSSGNTIYF	TGTGCCAGCAGCTCCGACTCCTCTGGAAACACCATATATTTT
-	TRBV4-3	-	TRBJ2-7	14	CASSQEADRPEQYF	TGCGCCAGCAGCCAAGAGGCCGACAGGCCCGAGCAGTACTTC
-	TRBV12-3/TRBV12-4	-	TRBJ2-5	13	CASSPPDRETQYF	TGTGCCAGCAGTCCCCCGGACAGAGAGACCCAGTACTTC
TRBD1	TRBV18	-	TRBJ1-1	13	CASSSGQPRGAFF	TGTGCCAGCTCATCGGGACAGCCAAGGGGAGCTTTCTTT
TRBD1	TRBV27	-	TRBJ1-2	13	CASSFVGTGGYTF	TGTGCCAGCAGTTTTGTGGGGACAGGCGGCTACACCTTC
-	TRBV24-1	-	TRBJ2-3	14	CATSDLMRTDTQYF	TGTGCCACCAGTGATTTGATGAGGACAGATACGCAGTATTTT
-	TRBV3-1/TRBV3-2	-	TRBJ1-2	15	CASSQDLGEGYGYTF	TGTGCCAGCAGCCAAGACCTGGGGGAGGGCTATGGCTACACCTTC
-	TRBV6-2/TRBV6-3	-	TRBJ2-7	17	CASSQRTGGRSSYEQYF	TGTGCCAGCAGCCAAAGGACGGGGGGCAGGAGCTCCTACGAGCAGTACTTC
TRBD1	TRBV19	-	TRBJ1-6	17	CASSIDTGGAGNSPLHF	TGTGCCAGTAGTATAGACACAGGGGGCGCCGGAAATTCACCCCTCCACTTT
TRBD1	TRBV4-1	-	TRBJ2-3	14	CASSRGQGSDTQYF	TGCGCCAGCAGCCGGGGACAGGGGTCGGATACGCAGTATTTT
-	TRBV11-2	-	TRBJ2-1	16	CASSSLRGSSYNEQFF	TGTGCCAGCAGCTCGCTCCGGGGGAGCTCGTACAATGAGCAGTTCTTC
-	TRBV2	-	TRBJ2-3	14	CASSENGGTDTQYF	TGTGCCAGCAGTGAGAACGGGGGCACAGATACGCAGTATTTT
-	TRBV18	-	TRBJ1-5	15	CASSPPSRDNQPQHF	TGTGCCAGCTCACCACCCAGCAGGGACAATCAGCCCCAGCATTTT
-	TRBV5-5	-	TRBJ2-7	14	CASSPISGGYEQYF	TGTGCCAGCAGCCCGATCTCCGGGGGCTACGAGCAGTACTTC
-	TRBV7-3	-	TRBJ1-2	13	CASSLRGGEGYTF	TGTGCCAGCAGCCTAAGGGGGGGTGAAGGCTACACCTTC
-	TRBV24-1	-	TRBJ1-3	13	CATAGASGNTIYF	TGTGCCACCGCTGGGGCCTCTGGAAACACCATATATTTT
-	TRBV19	-	TRBJ1-1	15	CASSSRDSVNTEAFF	TGTGCCAGTAGTTCGAGGGATTCCGTGAACACTGAAGCTTTCTTT
-	TRBV3-1/TRBV3-2	-	TRBJ1-4	16	CASSQAGFSANEKLFF	TGTGCCAGCAGCCAAGCGGGGTTTTCAGCTAATGAAAAACTGTTTTTT
-	TRBV24-1	once	TRBJ2-1	15	CATSDWGRLSNEQFF	TGTGCCACCAGTGATTGGGGGAGGCTTTCGAATGAGCAGTTCTTC
TRBD1	TRBV6-6	-	TRBJ1-6	15	CASSPGTGKSSSLHF	TGTGCCAGCAGCCCCGGGACAGGAAAAAGTTCCTCCCTCCACTTT
TRBD1	TRBV9	-	TRBJ1-1	15	CASGPGTGVVTEAFF	TGTGCCAGCGGACCGGGTACAGGGGTCGTCACTGAAGCTTTCTTT
-	TRBV5-4	once	TRBJ2-1	15	CASRALRGGDNEQFF	TGTGCCAGCAGGGCCCTAAGGGGCGGGGATAATGAGCAGTTCTTC
TRBD2	TRBV9	once	TRBJ2-7	15	CASSGSGGRTYEQYF	TGTGCCAGCAGCGGGAGCGGGGGCAGGACCTACGAGCAGTACTTC
-	TRBV12-3/TRBV12-4	-	TRBJ1-2	12	CASSYGLLGYTF	TGTGCCAGCAGTTACGGTCTGCTCGGCTACACCTTC
TRBD1	TRBV15	-	TRBJ2-2	15	CATSRDSENTGELFF	TGTGCCACCAGCCGGGACAGTGAGAACACCGGGGAGCTGTTTTTT
-	TRBV18	-	TRBJ1-1	12	CASSLGGSEAFF	TGTGCCAGCTCCCTGGGGGGTTCAGAAGCTTTCTTT
-	TRBV7-3	-	TRBJ2-6	15	CASSPKEAGANVLTF	TGTGCCAGCAGCCCAAAGGAGGCTGGGGCCAACGTCCTGACTTTC
-	TRBV4-1	-	TRBJ1-2	17	CASSQDPGDPPNYGYTF	TGCGCCAGCAGCCAAGATCCAGGGGACCCCCCTAACTATGGCTACACCTTC
TRBD1	TRBV4-1	-	TRBJ1-2	16	CASSQGTGPGFYGYTF	TGCGCCAGCAGCCAAGGGACAGGGCCAGGGTTCTATGGCTACACCTTC
TRBD2	TRBV10-3	-	TRBJ2-3	16	CAIGTSGGAGTDTQYF	TGTGCCATCGGGACTAGCGGGGGGGCCGGCACAGATACGCAGTATTTT